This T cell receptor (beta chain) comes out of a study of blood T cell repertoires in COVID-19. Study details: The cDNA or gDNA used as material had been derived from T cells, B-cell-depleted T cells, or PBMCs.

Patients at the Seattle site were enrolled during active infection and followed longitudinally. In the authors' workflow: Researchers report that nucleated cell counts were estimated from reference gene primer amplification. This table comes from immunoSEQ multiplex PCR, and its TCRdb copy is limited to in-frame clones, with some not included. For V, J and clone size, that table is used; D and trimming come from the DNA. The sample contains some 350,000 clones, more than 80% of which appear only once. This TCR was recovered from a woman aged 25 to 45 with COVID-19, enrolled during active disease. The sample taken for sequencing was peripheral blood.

CDR3 amino acids: CASSIMRQGNQPQHF. The CDR3 DNA sequence: TGTGCCAGTAGTATAATGCGGCAGGGGAATCAGCCCCAGCATTTT. This sequence joins TRBV19 and TRBJ1-5; D is possibly TRBD1 (6 bases). V was trimmed by 2 bases and J by 4 bases, leaving 12 bases between them. From germline, CDR1 is LNHDA and CDR2 SQIVND (reference sequence). The CDR3 is made up of 15 amino acids.